One T cell receptor (beta chain) is described in this entry. The table came from immunoSEQ multiplex PCR; TCRdb's copy has only in-frame clones and leaves some out. The profile shows 100,000 or so clones, roughly 84% of them singletons. This sample is drawn from a study of blood T cell repertoires in COVID-19. V shed 3 bases, J shed 4 bases, and the junction held 7 bases outside the gene matches. The V gene's germline CDR1 is LGHDT and CDR2 YNNKEL (reference sequence). The CDR3 length is 16 residues. The V gene is TRBV3-1 (or the pseudogene TRBV3-2), the J gene TRBJ1-4; TRBD1 matches 8 bases. The sample taken for sequencing was peripheral blood. This sequence was found in a man between 65 and 85 years old with active or convalescent COVID-19. The CDR3 loop reads CASSQKYRGSNEKLFF. Here the CDR3 DNA reads TGTGCCAGCAGCCAGAAATACAGGGGGAGTAATGAAAAACTGTTTTTT.